This entry concerns a single TCR beta chain. Its antigen is not identified. Amplification used 60 Vbeta primers and 13 Jbeta primers. The protocol was immunoSEQ multiplex PCR, while the TCRdb copy is restricted to in-frame clones and leaves out a portion. Of about 98,000 clones in the sample, around two thirds were seen once. This sample was taken from a study of cytomegalovirus exposure and HLA in healthy donors. Looking at the study overall: The early release's HLA-typed donors yielded some 85 million unique TCRs. General study results and limits: Among immune exposure information, only CMV serostatus was available. As a later analysis showed, a missense DCLRE1C variant was linked to trimming of TCR beta V- and J-genes. The dataset shows that most TCR sequences were rare, while some public TCRs occurred in many donors.

The source material was PBMCs. The sequence was collected from a male donor in good health and CMV-seronegative.

The CDR3 nucleotides read TGTGCCAGCTTTAATGGGCTACCAAATGAGCAGTTCTTC. Translation gives CASFNGLPNEQFF. The chain links TRBV28 to TRBJ2-1; D gene ambiguous. Germline lookup yields CDR1 MDHEN and CDR2 SYDVKM. The CDR3 totals 13 residues. The germline V and J ends were trimmed by 8 bases and 7 bases, with 15 bases remaining between them.